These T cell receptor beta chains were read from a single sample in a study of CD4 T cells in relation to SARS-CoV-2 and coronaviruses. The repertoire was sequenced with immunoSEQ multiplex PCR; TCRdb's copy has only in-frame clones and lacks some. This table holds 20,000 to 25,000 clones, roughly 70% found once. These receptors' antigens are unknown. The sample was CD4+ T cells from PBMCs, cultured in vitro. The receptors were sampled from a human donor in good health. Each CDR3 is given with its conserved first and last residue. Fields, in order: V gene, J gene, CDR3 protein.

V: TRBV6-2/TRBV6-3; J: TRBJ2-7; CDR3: CASSISGGSSYEQYF
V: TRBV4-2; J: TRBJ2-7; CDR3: CASSQFGGQASYEQYF
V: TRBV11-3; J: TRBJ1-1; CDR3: CASSLEWRTEAFF
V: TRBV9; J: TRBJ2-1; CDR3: CASSPWTRREDEQFF
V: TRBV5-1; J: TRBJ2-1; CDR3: CASSLEAARGEQFF
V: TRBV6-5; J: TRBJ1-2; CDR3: CASSPQGVYGYTF
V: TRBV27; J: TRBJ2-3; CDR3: CASREPGLAVTDTQYF
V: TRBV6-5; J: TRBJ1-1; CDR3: CASSSPNTEAFF
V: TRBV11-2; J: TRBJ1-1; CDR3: CASSLDRSPEAFF
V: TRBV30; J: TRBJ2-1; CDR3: CAWSVGAWTSQAEQFF
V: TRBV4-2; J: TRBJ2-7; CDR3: CASSQPGQGDYEQYF
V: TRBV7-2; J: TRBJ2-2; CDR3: CASSLVGDTGELFF
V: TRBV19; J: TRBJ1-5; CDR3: CASSISFRQPQHF
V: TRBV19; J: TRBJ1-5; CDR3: CASSTRPGQGARGNQPQHF
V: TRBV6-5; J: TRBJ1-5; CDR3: CASSTQDKGRQPQHF
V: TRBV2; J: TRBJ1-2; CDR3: CASSAVRLVDNYGYTF
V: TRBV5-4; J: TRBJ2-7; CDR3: CASSSAEAGNYEQYF
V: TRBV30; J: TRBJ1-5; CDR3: CAWGTGGFQPQHF
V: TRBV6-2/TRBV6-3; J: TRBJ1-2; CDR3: CASSYFGRQNENYGYTF
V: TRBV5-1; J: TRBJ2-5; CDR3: CASTLGTLVFSETQYF
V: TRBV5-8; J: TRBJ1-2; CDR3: CASSWGQDNYGYTF
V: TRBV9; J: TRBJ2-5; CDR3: CASSVARLAGVETQYF
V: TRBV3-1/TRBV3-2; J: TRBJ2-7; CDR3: CASSHIYEQYF
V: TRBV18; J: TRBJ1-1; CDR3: CASSPTNSRASGTEAFF
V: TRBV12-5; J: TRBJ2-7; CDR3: CASGRQLFSYEQYF
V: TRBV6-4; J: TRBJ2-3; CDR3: CASSEGSGSTDTQYF
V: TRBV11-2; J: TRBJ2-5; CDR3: CASSLRSGTEETQYF
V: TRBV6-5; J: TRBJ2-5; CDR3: CASSLLAVQETQYF
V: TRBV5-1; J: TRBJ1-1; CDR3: CASSSGGSTEAFF
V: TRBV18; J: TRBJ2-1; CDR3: CASSPREGLYNEQFF
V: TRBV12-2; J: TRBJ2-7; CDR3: CASRLAPGLAGFTYEQYF
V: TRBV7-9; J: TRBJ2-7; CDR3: CASSFLGAGPRSEQYF
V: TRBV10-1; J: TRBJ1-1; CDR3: CASSGTLGPEGSNTEAFF
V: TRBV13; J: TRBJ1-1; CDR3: CASSYPTGGTEAFF
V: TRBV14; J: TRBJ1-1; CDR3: CASSQGSGLWTEAFF
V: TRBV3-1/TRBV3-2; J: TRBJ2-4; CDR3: CASSSNRGNIQYF
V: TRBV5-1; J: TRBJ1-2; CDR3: CASSPTTGTSRGYTF
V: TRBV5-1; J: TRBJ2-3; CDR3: CASSSGIVGTDTQYF
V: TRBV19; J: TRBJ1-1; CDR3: CASSQIGDTEAFF
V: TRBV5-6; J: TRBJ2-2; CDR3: CASSLFGTQNTGELFF
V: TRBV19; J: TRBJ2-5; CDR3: CASSISGTGGRETQYF
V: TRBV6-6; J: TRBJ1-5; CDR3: CASSYSRQGVNQPQHF
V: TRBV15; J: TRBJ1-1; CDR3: CATSRDFVGREAFF
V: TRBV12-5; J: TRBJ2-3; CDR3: CASGAEGSLGTGGADTQYF
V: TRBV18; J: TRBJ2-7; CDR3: CASSSTSNAGLQEQYF
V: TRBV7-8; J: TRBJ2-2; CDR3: CASSPGLSGELFF
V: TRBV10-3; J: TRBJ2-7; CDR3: CAIWDRSSYEQYF
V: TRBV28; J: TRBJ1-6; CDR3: CATETGADNSPLHF
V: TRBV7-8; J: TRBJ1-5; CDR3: CASSLRESNQPQHF
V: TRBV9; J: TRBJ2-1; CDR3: CASSPQTRGVMLFF